Sequencing of this T cell receptor beta chain was carried out in a study of cytomegalovirus exposure and HLA in healthy donors. Study-wide findings and caveats: TCR beta V segments were, for the most part, productive about 87% or about 30% of the time in an earlier analysis.

Comment on this clone: The target antigen is unknown.

The PCR contained 60 Vbeta and 13 Jbeta primers. Here immunoSEQ multiplex PCR was the method, and the copy in TCRdb shows in-frame clones only, minus some. The sample records tens of thousands of clones, approximately 76% being singletons. Germline V gene sequence: CDR1 MNHNS, CDR2 SASEGT. The CDR3 extends over 15 amino acids. The V gene end was trimmed by 5 bases and the J gene end by 4 bases; junction bases not matched to a gene: 6. The TCR originated in a male donor in good health and CMV-seronegative. The sample comprised PBMCs. J is TRBJ1-1 and V is TRBV6-1, with 11 bases lining up with TRBD1. The CDR3 loop reads CASSPRTGGFTEAFF. The CDR3 region has the DNA TGTGCCAGCAGTCCTAGGACAGGGGGCTTCACTGAAGCTTTCTTT.